The entry that follows covers one TCR beta chain sequence. This entry comes from a study of control samples from healthy donors and cancer patients. There are 17 residues in the CDR3. V gave up 5 bases and J gave up 1 base; unmatched junction bases: 9. Germline V lookup: CDR1 LNHDA, CDR2 SQIVND (reference sequence). Assay: immunoSEQ multiplex PCR; the TCRdb copy retains only in-frame clones and omits some. The profile shows 79,000 or so clones, roughly nine tenths of them singletons. This chain links TRBV19 with TRBJ1-1, with 11 positions matching TRBD1. The sequence was obtained from a woman aged 45 to 65 with colorectal cancer. Sequenced input: PBMCs. CDR3 coding DNA: TGTGCCAGTAGTTTCCGGACAGGGGGCGCCGAGAACACTGAAGCTTTCTTT. It codes for CASSFRTGGAENTEAFF.